The entry below describes one T cell receptor (beta chain). The antigen it binds to is not known. Base qualities are missing; no much larger clone stands one base away. The data are from a study of T cell responses to AZD1222 COVID-19 vaccine (dated by TCRdb to the early 2020s). Study-wide context: Because spike-specific TCR depth and breadth did not differ between the two schedules, AZD1222 recipients who got a second dose at roughly 4 weeks were pooled with those who got a second dose at roughly 12 weeks. A total of 233 trial participants underwent TCR sequencing, of whom roughly 210 had received two doses of AZD1222 and roughly 26 had received two doses of the MenACWY control vaccine. Trial participants were enrolled into age subgroups of 18-55, 56-69 and 70-plus years, which contained about 150, 28 and 57 TCR-sequenced participants, respectively. Paper-wide results and their limitations: A significant rise in spike-specific TCR breadth and depth was observed after two AZD1222 doses relative to day 0 and relative to MenACWY recipients. Most participants were white British and females outnumbered males, and the authors suggested that clonal diversity may have been underestimated. No day 14 peak-response samples were available, so repertoires were characterized only after the peak T cell response. Epitopes outside the regions mutated in the B.1.351 and B.1.1.7 variants were reportedly recognized by nearly half of the unique spike-specific TCRs. In the small 56-69-year group, the increase in depth fell short of significance, most likely because of low power. Conclusions about previously exposed vaccinees were limited because only a handful of AZD1222 recipients were SARS-CoV-2 seropositive at baseline. CD4 TCRs associated with the vaccine covered the entire spike protein, and the dominant responses were in regions 160-218 and 743-854.

The time point label, read with the paper, signifies: baseline before first vaccination. The vaccinee samples were drawn from two UK trials, COV001 and COV002, one of which was a single-blind randomized controlled phase 2/3 trial testing AZD1222 (ChAdOx1 nCoV-19) in healthy adults. Trial participant PBMC samples were collected at day 0 and day 28 after the second dose for TCRbeta chain sequencing. From the germline V gene, CDR1 is SGHAT and CDR2 is FQNNGV. Measured from the cysteine to the phenylalanine, the CDR3 is 12 residues long. Only the CDR3 region is kept as DNA, spanning 36 bases read in frame from base 1. The trim is 2 bases for V and 2 bases for J, with a gap of 1 base between the germline ends. The CDR3 regions of human TCRbeta chains were analyzed by immunosequencing. In the authors' own workflow: Repertoire TCRs were matched against a reference library of SARS-CoV-2-specific TCRs generated with the MIRA antigen-specificity platform. Breadth was defined as the fraction of unique TCRs that were SARS-CoV-2-associated. Depth was defined as the fraction of total T cells that were SARS-CoV-2-associated. Using the MIRA data, each spike-specific TCR was assigned both to the spike region to which the TCR was reactive and to a CD4 or CD8 class. Log10-transformed breadth and depth values were compared by one-way ANOVA with Sidak's multiple comparisons tests. The source is immuneACCESS, and TCRdb retained only in-frame sequences with V and J called. Part of the clones is not carried over; for the studies checked, unresolved V genes explain less than half of this, and the remainder is unexplained. D and trimming were read from the DNA, whereas the V and J calls and clone size are those reported in that table. Recorded for this sample are 110,000 to 150,000 clones; around 88% of them occurred a single time. The ten largest clonotypes hold under 3.5% of the sample.

This specimen consisted of peripheral blood, obtained on day 0 of AZD1222 vaccination. The source of this sequence is an adult in good health. The sequence is built from TRBV11-2 and TRBJ1-3, with no confidently assigned D gene. The CDR3 region has the sequence CASSLTGNTIYF. DNA sequence: TGTGCCAGCAGCTTAACTGGAAACACCATATATTTT.